The present entry profiles one TCR beta chain with its context. The antigen remains undetermined. Method: immunoSEQ multiplex PCR; TCRdb's copy keeps in-frame clones and lacks some. The sample lists some 35,000 clones; roughly 82% were seen once. The sample is drawn from a study of STAT5B mutations in CD4+ large granular lymphocyte leukemia. The CDR3 extends over 13 amino acids. Trimming took 2 bases from V and 2 from J, leaving 6 bases between them. Germline CDR1 SGHNT, CDR2 YYREEE (reference sequence). Study results and limitations: Higher CD4+ than CD8+ T-LGLL clonality might reflect small sample size. No patients shared main leukemic clonotypes, though less than 30% appeared at low frequency elsewhere.

Control samples were healthy donors' buffy coats. The TCR sequence derives from a human donor in good health. The chain combines TRBV5-4 with TRBJ2-3; D not resolved. Sequencing input: CD4+ T cells from blood buffy coats. CDR3 loop: CASSLDSTDTQYF. The CDR3 nucleotides are TGTGCCAGCAGCTTAGACTCCACAGATACGCAGTATTTT.